This T cell receptor beta chain was sequenced during a study of T cells in Graves' hyperthyroidism and ophthalmopathy. Findings of the study overall: Peripheral blood also featured most of the thyroid clonotypes expanded above 0.001.

Germline assignment: CDR1 SNHLY and CDR2 FYNNEI. Unmatched junction bases numbered 3, after V lost 6 bases and J lost 8 bases. CDR3 length equals 13 residues. This clonotype was observed many times. The antigen is not known. RNA transcripts were the template for amplifying TCR beta CDR3 regions. In the first-round RT-PCR of the TCR CDR3, the HTBI primer set was used. TCRdb reanalysed the multiplex PCR reads using MiXCR and keeps one entry per CDR3 protein. In the table there are hundreds of thousands of distinct CDR3 sequences, around 15% of which are singletons. Diagnoses were established using clinical symptoms, serum thyroxine and TRAb, thyroid ultrasound and orbital computed tomography.

Sequenced sample: blood. J is TRBJ1-4 and V is TRBV2, with 10 nucleotides matching TRBD1. The source is a woman in her thirties with Graves' hyperthyroidism. CDR3 in amino acids: CASRGTGVEKLFF. The CDR3 DNA sequence: TGTGCCAGCAGGGGGACAGGGGTGGAAAAACTGTTTTTT. Full variable domain (outside the CDR3, taken from reference TRBV2 and TRBJ1-4): EPEVTQTPSHQVTQMGQEVILRCVPISNHLYFYWYRQILGQKVEFLVSFYNNEISEKSEIFDDQFSVERPDGSNFTLKIRSTKLEDSAMYFCASRGTGVEKLFFGSGTQLSVL.